This T cell receptor (beta chain) was identified during a study of T cells in localized non-small cell lung cancer. The study, taken as a whole, reports: Uninvolved adjacent lung had higher T cell clonality than tumor and all other tissues. Appearance in adjacent lung was seen for a median 57 of the top 100 tumor clones. Higher adjacent-lung clonality was associated with shorter survival.

The data were produced by immunoSEQ multiplex PCR, yet TCRdb's version contains in-frame clones alone and is incomplete. This table has about 74,000 clones, around 84% appearing once. Looked up from germline, CDR1 is SGDLS and CDR2 is YYNGEE. The length of the CDR3 is 16 residues. V dropped 3 bases and J dropped 3 bases, with 18 bases sitting between them. As regards this clone: Its antigen remains unknown.

The receptor was derived from a female donor of 60 years or more with stage I lung adenocarcinoma. Sequenced here: peripheral blood, sampled before any cancer treatment. This chain links TRBV9 with TRBJ1-2, with a weak D call TRBD1 (5 bases). In nucleotides, the CDR3 is TGTGCCAGCAGCGCTTCGGCGGGACTATGGGACTATGGCTACACCTTC. It yields the protein CASSASAGLWDYGYTF. Filled out from reference TRBV9 and TRBJ1-2, the complete variable domain reads DSGVTQTPKHLITATGQRVTLRCSPRSGDLSVYWYQQSLDQGLQFLIQYYNGEERAKGNILERFSAQQFPDLHSELNLSSLELGDSALYFCASSASAGLWDYGYTFGSGTRLTVV.